The subject of this entry is one T cell receptor (beta chain). Under the authors' procedure: Estimates of nucleated cell counts were drawn from the amplification of reference gene primers. TCRdb keeps only in-frame clones here, not all; method: immunoSEQ multiplex PCR. The V and J calls and clone size come from that table; D and trimming were worked out from the DNA. Here the sample spans some 20,000 clones, 91% being singletons. The data stem from a study of blood T cell repertoires in COVID-19. For the study at large: Acute and convalescent COVID-19 specimens originated in the United States, Italy and Spain. In each case, the material was cDNA or gDNA derived from T cells, B-cell-depleted T cells, or PBMCs.

CDR3 length: 13 residues. The germline CDR1 and CDR2 sequences are SGHRS and YFSETQ. V was trimmed by 0 bases and J by 3 bases, leaving 7 bases between them. The V gene is TRBV5-1, the J gene TRBJ2-7, with a possible D match to TRBD1 (5 bases). This receptor was obtained from a human donor in a cohort sampled during active COVID-19. The sample was peripheral blood. CDR3 DNA: TGCGCCAGCAGCTTGGGACAGAACTACGAGCAGTACTTC. Its protein is CASSLGQNYEQYF.